Described below is a single T cell receptor (beta chain) sequence and its context. The record originates from a study of blood T cell repertoires in COVID-19. Across the whole study: PBMCs, B-cell-depleted T cells, or T cells were the source of the cDNA or gDNA that made up the material.

The germline CDR1 and CDR2 sequences are SGHTA and FQGNSA. The V gene lost 5 bases and the J gene lost 7 bases, with 12 bases spanning the gap. This CDR3 has 14 amino acids. Clones were read by immunoSEQ multiplex PCR, and TCRdb kept only the in-frame ones, dropping some. The table lists 250,000 to 350,000 clones, about 88% of them singletons. The material sequenced was peripheral blood. The TCR originated in a human donor with COVID-19, enrolled during active disease. The donor label of this sample is uncertain. The V and J genes are TRBV7-2 and TRBJ1-6, with TRBD1 as a possible D gene (6 bases). The CDR3 bases are TGTGCCAGCAGCCCCAGGGGATCGAATTCACCCCTCCACTTT. Translating gives CASSPRGSNSPLHF.